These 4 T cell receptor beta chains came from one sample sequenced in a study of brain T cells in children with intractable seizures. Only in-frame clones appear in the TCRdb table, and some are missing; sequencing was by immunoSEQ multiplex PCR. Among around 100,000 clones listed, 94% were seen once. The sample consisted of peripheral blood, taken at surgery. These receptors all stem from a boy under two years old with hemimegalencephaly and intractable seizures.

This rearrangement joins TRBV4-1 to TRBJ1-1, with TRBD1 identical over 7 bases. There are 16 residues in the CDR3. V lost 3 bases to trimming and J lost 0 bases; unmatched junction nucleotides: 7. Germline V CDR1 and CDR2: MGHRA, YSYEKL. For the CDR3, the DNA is TGCGCCAGCAGCCATTACAGGGGCAGGGTGAACACTGAAGCTTTCTTT. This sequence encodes CASSHYRGRVNTEAFF.

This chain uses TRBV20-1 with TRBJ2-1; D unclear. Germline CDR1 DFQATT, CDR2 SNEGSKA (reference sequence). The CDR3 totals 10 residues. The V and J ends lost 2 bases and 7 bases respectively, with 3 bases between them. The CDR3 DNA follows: TGCAGTGCTAGATTAAATGAGCAGTTCTTC. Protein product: CSARLNEQFF.

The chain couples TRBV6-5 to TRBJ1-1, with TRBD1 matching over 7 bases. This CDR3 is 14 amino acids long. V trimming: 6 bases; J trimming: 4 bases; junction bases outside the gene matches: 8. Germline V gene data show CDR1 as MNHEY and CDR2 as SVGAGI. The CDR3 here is CASRTGPGGTEAFF. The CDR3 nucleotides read TGTGCCAGCAGGACAGGGCCGGGGGGCACTGAAGCTTTCTTT.

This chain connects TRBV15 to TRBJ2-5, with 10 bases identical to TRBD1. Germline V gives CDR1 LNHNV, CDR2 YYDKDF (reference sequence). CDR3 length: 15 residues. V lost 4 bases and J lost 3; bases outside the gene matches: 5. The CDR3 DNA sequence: TGTGCCACCAGCACCGTGGACAGGGGGGAAGAGACCCAGTACTTC. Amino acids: CATSTVDRGEETQYF. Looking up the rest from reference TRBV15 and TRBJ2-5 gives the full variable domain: DAMVIQNPRYQVTQFGKPVTLSCSQTLNHNVMYWYQQKSSQAPKLLFHYYDKDFNNEADTPDNFQSRRPNTSFCFLDIRSPGLGDTAMYLCATSTVDRGEETQYFGPGTRLLVL.